The 24 T cell receptor beta chains below were found in one sample sequenced in a study of shared clonotypes between healthy human individuals. Profiled with immunoSEQ multiplex PCR; TCRdb holds only in-frame clones, not every one. The sample carries about half a million clones, about 72% recorded once. The sequenced sample consisted of PBMCs. These receptors were obtained from a woman aged 40 to 50 in good health. Some clones in this sample may be carry-over from other donors' samples.

This clone showed up just once. This sequence joins TRBV4-2 and TRBJ2-6; 13 bases are a match to TRBD2. With V trimmed by 4 bases and J by 2 bases, 2 bases remained unmatched. Germline V gene sequence: CDR1 LGHNA, CDR2 YNFKEQ. The CDR3 is made up of 17 amino acids. The CDR3 nucleotides read TGTGCCAGCAGCCGAGGACTAGCGGGAGCTGGGGCCAACGTCCTGACTTTC. Protein: CASSRGLAGAGANVLTF.

There are many counts of this clone. V usage is TRBV5-5 and J usage is TRBJ2-2; perhaps TRBD2 as D (5 bases). The germline V gene encodes CDR1 SGHKS and CDR2 YYEKEE (reference sequence). Trimming removed 0 bases from V and 6 bases from J, with 12 bases in between. This CDR3 comprises 15 residues. As DNA, the CDR3 is TGTGCCAGCAGCTTGGTTCGAGGGTCCCCCGGGGAGCTGTTTTTT. Protein sequence: CASSLVRGSPGELFF.

The chain carries TRBV28 and TRBJ2-5; D is uncertain. The germline V gene encodes CDR1 MDHEN and CDR2 SYDVKM. Trimming took 7 bases from V and 4 from J, leaving 10 bases between them. The CDR3 has 12 amino acids. CDR3: CASMGFLETQYF. The CDR3 nucleotides are TGTGCCAGCATGGGATTCTTAGAGACCCAGTACTTC.

Points on this clone: The final CDR3 position lacks the conserved phenylalanine or tryptophan, pointing to a likely read error. No DNA is shown, since the ends of the CDR3 on it are uncertain; the CDR3 is the one TCRdb lists. The rearrangement links TRBV10-1 to TRBJ2-3; the DNA was not used to check the table's D call, TRBD1. The CDR3 is 10 amino acids in total, end residues counted. Germline V lookup: CDR1 WNHNN, CDR2 SYGVQD (reference sequence). The CDR3 sequence is CASPTNALRD.

The genes are TRBV27 and TRBJ2-7, with D possibly being TRBD1 or TRBD2 (6 bases each). V shed 2 bases and J shed 6 bases, with 20 bases lying between them. Germline lookup yields CDR1 MNHEY and CDR2 SMNVEV (reference sequence). CDR3 length equals 16 residues. DNA for the CDR3: TGTGCCAGCAGTTTAAGCCGGGGGCAGGGTTATCCCGAGCAGTACTTC. Translated, it gives CASSLSRGQGYPEQYF.

This clone was seen repeatedly, ten times or more. This chain connects TRBV11-2 to TRBJ2-5, with TRBD1 matching 7 bases. The trim removed 5 bases at V and 1 base at J, leaving 7 bases unmatched. The CDR3 has 15 residues. Germline-derived CDR1 and CDR2 are SGHAT and FQNNGV. CDR3 sequence: CASSLAGTAQETQYF. As DNA, the CDR3 is TGTGCCAGCAGCCTAGCCGGGACAGCCCAAGAGACCCAGTACTTC.

The rearrangement joins TRBV18 to TRBJ2-3; D ambiguous. Germline-derived CDR1 and CDR2 are KGHSH and LQKENI. The CDR3 covers 14 residues. The V end lost 8 bases, the J end lost 8 bases, and 20 bases lay between the germline ends. The CDR3 is CASALRSPGGTQYF. The CDR3 coding sequence is TGTGCCAGCGCCTTAAGATCCCCCGGTGGTACGCAGTATTTT.

This chain uses TRBV29-1 with TRBJ2-7; the D is unclear. The germline V gene encodes CDR1 SQVTM and CDR2 ANQGSEA. The CDR3 runs to 11 residues. Trimming cost V 4 bases and J 6 bases, with 10 bases left between them. CDR3 in DNA: TGCAGCGTTGGGCCAGCTGGCGAGCAGTACTTC. It translates to CSVGPAGEQYF.

Written as DNA, the CDR3 is TGTGCCAGCAGTTCAACACGGGGCGGCACTGAAGCTTTCTTT. It yields the protein CASSSTRGGTEAFF. This chain connects TRBV27 to TRBJ1-1; D may be TRBD1 (5 bases). Per germline, CDR1 MNHEY and CDR2 SMNVEV (reference sequence). The length of the CDR3 is 14 residues. V was cut by 4 bases and J by 4 bases, with 13 bases left in between.

CDR3 nucleotides: TGCGCCAGCAGCGGGGGGCTAGCGCTTTCCTACGAGCAGTACTTC. Translation gives CASSGGLALSYEQYF. This chain joins TRBV5-1 and TRBJ2-7; D might be TRBD1 or TRBD2, each matching 6 bases. In germline, CDR1 is SGHRS, CDR2 YFSETQ. V lost 4 bases and J 1 base, leaving 15 bases between the germline ends. The CDR3 spans 15 residues.

CDR3 residues: CASSYGPASSYEQYF. The CDR3 nucleotides are TGTGCCAGCAGTTACGGGCCGGCTAGCTCCTACGAGCAGTACTTC. V and J are TRBV6-5 and TRBJ2-7; D uncertain. This CDR3 spans 15 amino acids. V was clipped by 2 bases and J by 0 bases, with 11 bases between them. Germline V lookup: CDR1 MNHEY, CDR2 SVGAGI.

The count of this clone is one. The V gene is TRBV28, the J gene TRBJ2-7; a weak D match, TRBD2 (6 bases). The CDR3 is 13 residues long. V was shortened by 8 bases and J by 1 base, with 12 bases between the two germline ends. In germline, CDR1 is MDHEN, CDR2 SYDVKM. The CDR3: CASWAGPSYEQYF. CDR3 coding DNA: TGTGCCAGCTGGGCGGGACCGTCCTACGAGCAGTACTTC.

The chain carries TRBV11-2 and TRBJ2-7; a weak D match, TRBD2 (5 bases). The CDR3 extends over 16 amino acids. The V gene lost 4 bases and the J gene lost 2 bases, with 18 bases spanning the gap. Germline assignment: CDR1 SGHAT and CDR2 FQNNGV. The CDR3 DNA reads TGTGCCAGCAGCTACCTCGCGCTCCCGACTACCTACGAGCAGTACTTC. This encodes CASSYLALPTTYEQYF. The whole variable domain, filled in from reference TRBV11-2 and TRBJ2-7, reads EAGVAQSPRYKIIEKRQSVAFWCNPISGHATLYWYQQILGQGPKLLIQFQNNGVVDDSQLPKDRFSAERLKGVDSTLKIQPAKLEDSAVYLCASSYLALPTTYEQYFGPGTRLTVT.

With regard to this clone: At one end, the junction sequence differs from germline, possibly due to a read error. The DNA of the CDR3 is TGCAGTGTTGATCCCCCCAGCGGTGGTACGTTTGAGCAGTTCTTC. This translates into CSVDPPSGGTFEQFF. This rearrangement joins TRBV29-1 to TRBJ2-1, with D tentatively TRBD2 (5 bases). CDR3 size: 15 residues. Germline V gene data show CDR1 as SQVTM and CDR2 as ANQGSEA.

The chain combines TRBV11-3 with TRBJ2-1, with 7 bases fitting TRBD2. V lost 4 bases to trimming and J lost 7 bases; unmatched junction nucleotides: 4. The CDR3 runs to 13 residues. CDR1 is SGHNT, CDR2 YENEEA, per germline. The CDR3 DNA is TGTGCCAGCAGCTCGTCGCGGGGGAATGAGCAGTTCTTC. It specifies CASSSSRGNEQFF. Together with reference TRBV11-3 and TRBJ2-1, the CDR3 gives the full variable domain: EAGVVQSPRYKIIEKKQPVAFWCNPISGHNTLYWYLQNLGQGPELLIRYENEEAVDDSQLPKDRFSAERLKGVDSTLKIQPAELGDSAVYLCASSSSRGNEQFFGPGTRLTVL.

This rearrangement joins TRBV6-1 to TRBJ2-5, with D possibly being TRBD1 (6 bases). TRBJ2-7 explains the end of the DNA better; the J call may be wrong. Looked up from germline, CDR1 is MNHNS and CDR2 is SASEGT. This CDR3 region has 16 residues. The CDR3 nucleotides read TGTGCCAGCAGTGAAGTATCGGACAGTAGGTACTACGAGCAGTACTTC. Translating it yields CASSEVSDSRYYEQYF.

V usage is TRBV4-2 and J usage is TRBJ2-2; no reliable D call. The V end lost 2 bases, the J end lost 5 bases, and 9 bases lay between the germline ends. This CDR3 comprises 14 residues. Looked up from germline, CDR1 is LGHNA and CDR2 is YNFKEQ. The CDR3 loop is CASSQPGATGELFF. CDR3 coding DNA: TGTGCCAGCAGCCAACCCGGAGCGACCGGGGAGCTGTTTTTT.

The chain joins TRBV2 to TRBJ2-1; tentatively, D is TRBD1 or TRBD2 (5 bases each). Germline V gives CDR1 SNHLY, CDR2 FYNNEI. Trimming stripped 3 bases from V and 7 bases from J, with 13 bases between. The CDR3 is 14 residues long. The CDR3 DNA follows: TGTGCCAGCAGTGAGGGGACCTTGAGGAATGAGCAGTTCTTC. Its protein product is CASSEGTLRNEQFF. The full variable domain, rest sourced from reference TRBV2 and TRBJ2-1, is EPEVTQTPSHQVTQMGQEVILRCVPISNHLYFYWYRQILGQKVEFLVSFYNNEISEKSEIFDDQFSVERPDGSNFTLKIRSTKLEDSAMYFCASSEGTLRNEQFFGPGTRLTVL.

The chain couples TRBV30 to TRBJ1-2; D perhaps matches TRBD1 (6 bases). Germline V CDR1 and CDR2: GTSNPN, SVGIG (reference sequence). The length of the CDR3 is 13 residues. V lost 1 base and J lost 7, with 13 bases in between. CDR3 sequence (DNA): TGTGCCTGGAGTGGAACAGGGAACGGTGGCTACACCTTC. The encoded protein is CAWSGTGNGGYTF.

The chain has TRBV6-1 and TRBJ2-2, with 11 bases matching TRBD1. The CDR3 sequence is 17 residues long. Per germline, CDR1 MNHNS and CDR2 SASEGT. The J segment lost 5 bases and the V segment lost 4 bases, leaving 9 bases of the junction unmatched. CDR3 nucleotides: TGTGCCAGCAGTGGACTGTTTGGGGACAGGGGGACCGGGGAGCTGTTTTTT. Its protein product is CASSGLFGDRGTGELFF.

The J gene is TRBJ2-7, the V gene TRBV7-2, with TRBD2 matching over 8 bases. Germline V gene sequence: CDR1 SGHTA, CDR2 FQGNSA. Trimming cost V 7 bases and J 4 bases; bases outside gene matches: 12. The CDR3 is 15 amino acids. The CDR3 loop reads CASTPGSGSYYEQYF. The CDR3, as DNA: TGTGCCAGCACCCCGGGGAGCGGGAGTTATTACGAGCAGTACTTC. Filled out from reference TRBV7-2 and TRBJ2-7, the complete variable domain reads GAGVSQSPSNKVTEKGKDVELRCDPISGHTALYWYRQSLGQGLEFLIYFQGNSAPDKSGLPSDRFSAERTGGSVSTLTIQRTQQEDSAVYLCASTPGSGSYYEQYFGPGTRLTVT.

J is TRBJ2-7 and V is TRBV11-2; 9 nucleotides line up with TRBD1. This CDR3 comprises 14 residues. V lost 5 bases, J lost 6 bases, and 8 bases stayed unmatched. Germline V lookup: CDR1 SGHAT, CDR2 FQNNGV. CDR3 nucleotide sequence: TGTGCCAGCAGCCCCCGGGACAGGGTTGTCGAGCAGTACTTC. Residues: CASSPRDRVVEQYF.

This clone was observed many times. V and J are TRBV6-1 and TRBJ2-3; 10 bases are a match to TRBD2. The CDR3 consists of 15 residues. The germline gives CDR1 MNHNS, CDR2 SASEGT. V was pared by 6 bases and J by 6 bases, with 9 bases of the junction left unmatched. The CDR3 is CASSSLAGRLDTQYF. Here the CDR3 DNA reads TGTGCCAGCAGCTCACTAGCGGGACGGTTGGATACGCAGTATTTT.

V usage is TRBV6-5 and J usage is TRBJ2-7; the match to TRBD2 covers 9 bases. Germline lookup yields CDR1 MNHEY and CDR2 SVGAGI. Losses at the gene ends were 0 bases for V and 3 bases for J; bases not matched to a gene: 6. The CDR3 has 16 amino acids. CDR3 coding DNA: TGTGCCAGCAGTTACTCAGGGTCTAGCGGGAACTACGAGCAGTACTTC. Translation: CASSYSGSSGNYEQYF.